Presented here are 30 T cell receptor beta chains from one specimen sequenced in a study of blood T cell repertoires in COVID-19. Sequencing was performed with immunoSEQ multiplex PCR; in TCRdb, only in-frame clones are kept and a portion is missing. Here the sample spans 68,000 or so clones, around nine tenths being singletons. Sequencing was carried out using peripheral blood. The receptors here all came from a man in his sixties or seventies with active or convalescent COVID-19.

The rearrangement joins TRBV10-1 to TRBJ2-7; weak D call: TRBD1 (7 bases). V was trimmed by 0 bases and J by 1 base, leaving 13 bases between them. The CDR3 loop spans 16 amino acids. Looked up from germline, CDR1 is WNHNN and CDR2 is SYGVQD (reference sequence). In DNA form, the CDR3 reads TGCGCCAGCAGTGAGTCGGAGGGGGACAGATCCTACGAGCAGTACTTC. It translates to CASSESEGDRSYEQYF.

There are a few counts of this clone. In nucleotides, the CDR3 is TGTGCCACGTCGGCCAGACTAGCGGGAGGTAGCTCCTACAATGAGCAGTTCTTC. Residues: CATSARLAGGSSYNEQFF. This chain uses TRBV27 with TRBJ2-1; TRBD2 aligns across 13 bases. The J segment lost 0 bases and the V segment lost 10 bases, leaving 12 bases of the junction unmatched. The CDR3 totals 18 residues. CDR1 MNHEY and CDR2 SMNVEV come from the germline V gene (reference sequence).

This sequence joins TRBV19 and TRBJ2-3; no clear D. This CDR3 spans 13 amino acids. Per the germline V gene, CDR1 is LNHDA and CDR2 is SQIVND (reference sequence). Trimming removed 7 bases from V and 5 bases from J, with 13 bases in between. This CDR3 reads CASTSPTGDTQYF. In DNA form, the CDR3 reads TGTGCCAGTACGAGTCCCACCGGAGATACGCAGTATTTT.

V is TRBV4-2 and J is TRBJ2-7; TRBD1 might be the D (5 bases). V was cut by 0 bases and J by 2 bases, with 11 bases left in between. From germline, CDR1 is LGHNA and CDR2 YNFKEQ. This CDR3 contains 15 residues. CDR3 bases: TGTGCCAGCAGCCAAGAGGACAAAACCACCTACGAGCAGTACTTC. Translation: CASSQEDKTTYEQYF.

This clone was found once. V usage is TRBV6-5 and J usage is TRBJ2-7, with D tentatively TRBD2 (6 bases). The V and J ends lost 8 bases and 2 bases respectively, with 10 bases between them. The CDR3 loop spans 12 amino acids. Germline values: CDR1 MNHEY, CDR2 SVGAGI. CDR3 DNA: TGTGCCAGCGGGGGGACCCCCTACGAGCAGTACTTC. Residues: CASGGTPYEQYF.

The rearrangement uses TRBV6-5 and TRBJ1-1, with TRBD1 matching 7 bases. V shed 6 bases, J shed 1 base, and the junction held 8 bases outside the gene matches. The CDR3 is made up of 15 amino acids. Looked up from germline, CDR1 is MNHEY and CDR2 is SVGAGI. CDR3 amino acids: CASRQGSRKNTEAFF. The DNA of the CDR3 is TGTGCCAGCAGACAGGGGAGTAGGAAGAACACTGAAGCTTTCTTT.

The chain links TRBV7-8 to TRBJ2-3; D is ambiguous. The V and J ends lost 5 bases and 4 bases respectively, with 13 bases between them. The CDR3 has 14 residues. In germline, CDR1 is SGHVS, CDR2 FQNEAQ. CDR3 region: CASSVRRLSDTQYF. The CDR3 bases are TGTGCCAGCAGCGTTCGGAGACTCTCAGATACGCAGTATTTT.

J is TRBJ1-2 and V is TRBV11-2; D unclear. Trimming removed 0 bases at V and 8 bases at J, with 10 bases between. CDR1 and CDR2 (germline): SGHAT, FQNNGV. The length of the CDR3 is 13 residues. The CDR3 DNA is TGTGCCAGCAGCTTAGACGGGGAACACGGCTACACCTTC. This codes for CASSLDGEHGYTF.

In DNA form, the CDR3 reads TGTGCCAGCAGCCCGGTCGGAGAGTGGGGCGATGAGCAGTTCTTC. It specifies CASSPVGEWGDEQFF. The V call is TRBV7-9, the J call TRBJ2-1; D is possibly TRBD1 (5 bases). CDR3 length equals 15 residues. Per germline, CDR1 SEHNR and CDR2 FQNEAQ (reference sequence). V lost 5 bases to trimming and J lost 8 bases, with 19 bases between them.

V usage is TRBV6-2 or TRBV6-3 and J usage is TRBJ2-1; TRBD2 might be the D (5 bases). The CDR3 is made up of 12 amino acids. CDR1 is MNHEY, CDR2 SVGEGT, per germline. V was clipped by 2 bases and J by 7 bases, with 6 bases between them. The CDR3 nucleotides are TGTGCCAGCAGTTACGGAGGAAATGAGCAGTTCTTC. Its translation is CASSYGGNEQFF.

The table lists this clone with a count of one. The V call is TRBV30, the J call TRBJ2-5; 9 positions match TRBD2. V gave up 0 bases and J gave up 5 bases; unmatched junction bases: 7. Germline CDR1 is GTSNPN and CDR2 is SVGIG (reference sequence). The CDR3 loop spans 15 amino acids. CDR3: CAWSVSSGGLETQYF. The CDR3 DNA follows: TGTGCCTGGAGTGTGTCGAGCGGGGGGCTGGAGACCCAGTACTTC. The full variable domain, with the rest looked up from reference TRBV30 and TRBJ2-5, is SQTIHQWPATLVQPVGSPLSLECTVEGTSNPNLYWYRQAAGRGLQLLFYSVGIGQISSEVPQNLSASRPQDRQFILSSKKLLLSDSGFYLCAWSVSSGGLETQYFGPGTRLLVL.

The gene calls are TRBV9 and TRBJ2-1, with 9 nucleotides matching TRBD2. Germline V gene sequence: CDR1 SGDLS, CDR2 YYNGEE. This CDR3 has 17 amino acids. After removal of 0 bases from V and 6 bases from J, the junction contained 10 bases not matched to a gene. The DNA of the CDR3 is TGTGCCAGCAGCGTAGGGGGTAGCGGGAGAGTAGGCAATGAGCAGTTCTTC. It specifies CASSVGGSGRVGNEQFF.

The rearrangement uses TRBV2 and TRBJ2-2, with D unresolved. Per germline, CDR1 SNHLY and CDR2 FYNNEI. V dropped 5 bases and J dropped 0 bases, with 19 bases sitting between them. This CDR3 is 18 amino acids long. The CDR3 here is CASSSDSNYPANTGELFF. CDR3 coding DNA: TGTGCCAGCAGTAGCGACTCCAATTATCCCGCGAACACCGGGGAGCTGTTTTTT. Complete variable domain (other parts from reference TRBV2 and TRBJ2-2): EPEVTQTPSHQVTQMGQEVILRCVPISNHLYFYWYRQILGQKVEFLVSFYNNEISEKSEIFDDQFSVERPDGSNFTLKIRSTKLEDSAMYFCASSSDSNYPANTGELFFGEGSRLTVL.

The genes are TRBV5-6 and TRBJ2-2; 7 nucleotides align to TRBD2. Germline V CDR1 and CDR2: SGHDT, YYEEEE. The CDR3 length is 15 residues. V lost 2 bases and J lost 4; bases outside the gene matches: 5. The DNA of the CDR3 is TGTGCCAGCAGCTTCGGGACTAAGAGCACCGGGGAGCTGTTTTTT. Translating gives CASSFGTKSTGELFF.

The genes are TRBV6-5 and TRBJ2-3; D is ambiguous. Germline CDR1 MNHEY, CDR2 SVGAGI. V dropped 6 bases and J dropped 6 bases, with 10 bases sitting between them. This CDR3 has 12 amino acids. The CDR3 loop is CASRRTPDTQYF. Here the CDR3 DNA reads TGTGCCAGCAGGAGAACCCCCGATACGCAGTATTTT.

The chain links TRBV27 to TRBJ1-1; D is possibly TRBD1 (6 bases). Germline V gives CDR1 MNHEY, CDR2 SMNVEV (reference sequence). The V gene lost 8 bases and the J gene lost 3 bases, with 13 bases spanning the gap. The CDR3 is made up of 13 amino acids. As DNA, the CDR3 is TGTGCCAGCGGAAGGGGGACGGACACTGAAGCTTTCTTT. Its protein is CASGRGTDTEAFF.

This clone has just a few counts. The V gene is TRBV3-1 (or the pseudogene TRBV3-2), the J gene TRBJ2-2; 7 bases line up with TRBD2. There are 13 residues in the CDR3. Germline-derived CDR1 and CDR2 are LGHDT and YNNKEL (reference sequence). The trim removed 3 bases at V and 6 bases at J, leaving 1 base unmatched. The CDR3 loop is CASSQTSPGELFF. For the CDR3, the DNA is TGTGCCAGCAGCCAGACTAGCCCCGGGGAGCTGTTTTTT.

The rearrangement joins TRBV5-1 to TRBJ1-1; D gene uncertain. This CDR3 region has 14 residues. Germline V gives CDR1 SGHRS, CDR2 YFSETQ. The V gene lost 0 bases and the J gene lost 5 bases, with 11 bases spanning the gap. CDR3 DNA: TGCGCCAGCAGCTTGGACGGTAGGAGGACTGAAGCTTTCTTT. Protein sequence: CASSLDGRRTEAFF.

The chain is built from TRBV27 and TRBJ1-2, with D unclear. The CDR3 runs 16 residues. V lost 3 bases and J lost 4, with 18 bases in between. CDR1 is MNHEY, CDR2 SMNVEV, per germline (reference sequence). The CDR3 spells CASSFQAPPIPYGYTF. The CDR3 DNA reads TGTGCCAGCAGTTTTCAGGCGCCACCCATACCCTATGGCTACACCTTC.

The chain uses TRBV19 and TRBJ1-5; 12 nucleotides match TRBD1. Germline values: CDR1 LNHDA, CDR2 SQIVND (reference sequence). This CDR3 has 14 residues. V dropped 10 bases and J dropped 7; count of bases not matched to a gene: 8. CDR3: CATWGQGAGQPQHF. DNA of the CDR3: TGTGCCACCTGGGGACAGGGGGCAGGACAGCCCCAGCATTTT.

The chain has TRBV29-1 and TRBJ1-1; 7 bases fit TRBD1. Germline assignment: CDR1 SQVTM and CDR2 ANQGSEA. Unmatched junction bases numbered 6, after V lost 6 bases and J lost 2 bases. The CDR3 has 13 amino acids. CDR3 DNA: TGCAGCGTGGGACAGACAGTTAACACTGAAGCTTTCTTT. Amino acid sequence: CSVGQTVNTEAFF.

The sample holds a few counts of this clone. This chain links TRBV5-5 with TRBJ2-7; 10 nucleotides agree with TRBD1. Germline CDR1 SGHKS, CDR2 YYEKEE (reference sequence). The CDR3 is 18 amino acids. J gave up 0 bases and V 0 bases, and 9 bases lay outside the gene matches. The CDR3 loop is CASSLALSGTGASYEQYF. The DNA for the CDR3 is TGTGCCAGCAGCTTGGCCCTCTCCGGGACAGGGGCCTCCTACGAGCAGTACTTC.

CDR3 protein: CASTAEGAYSNQPQHF. The CDR3 DNA is TGTGCCAGTACCGCCGAGGGTGCGTATAGCAATCAGCCCCAGCATTTT. V and J are TRBV19 and TRBJ1-5, with D hard to call. The V gene's germline CDR1 is LNHDA and CDR2 SQIVND (reference sequence). The ends were cut back, 7 bases at V and 0 bases at J, with 16 bases in the middle. CDR3 size: 16 residues.

The chain carries TRBV10-3 and TRBJ2-7; 8 nucleotides line up with TRBD1. The CDR3 has 18 residues. Unmatched junction bases numbered 18, after V lost 3 bases and J lost 5 bases. Looked up from germline, CDR1 is ENHRY and CDR2 is SYGVKD. CDR3 residues: CAISEIGRTGSSSNEQYF. DNA of the CDR3: TGTGCCATCAGTGAAATTGGCCGGACAGGGTCCTCTTCTAACGAGCAGTACTTC.

This clone was observed once. The rearrangement joins TRBV27 to TRBJ2-5, with D possibly matching TRBD1 (5 bases). Per germline, CDR1 MNHEY and CDR2 SMNVEV (reference sequence). The CDR3 has 16 amino acids. V was shortened by 6 bases and J by 0 bases, with 17 bases between the two germline ends. The DNA of the CDR3 is TGTGCCAGCAGGCCAGGGCCAGCCTCGTACCAAGAGACCCAGTACTTC. Translating gives CASRPGPASYQETQYF.

The chain has TRBV19 and TRBJ1-2; TRBD1 might be the D (5 bases). Germline CDR1 is LNHDA and CDR2 is SQIVND (reference sequence). This CDR3 is built from 14 residues. Trimming cost V 7 bases and J 6 bases, with 18 bases left between them. Written as DNA, the CDR3 is TGTGCCAGTACCCCGACAGACACTAAGGATGGCTACACCTTC. Amino acids: CASTPTDTKDGYTF.

The chain recombines TRBV4-1 with TRBJ2-3, with TRBD1 as a possible D gene (5 bases). V gave up 1 base and J gave up 0 bases, with 17 bases separating them. Germline V gives CDR1 MGHRA, CDR2 YSYEKL. This CDR3 spans 18 amino acids. CDR3 region: CASSQVLSGALSTDTQYF. Written as DNA, the CDR3 is TGCGCCAGCAGCCAAGTCCTTTCTGGGGCTTTAAGCACAGATACGCAGTATTTT.

The CDR3 bases are TGTGCCAGCACCACGAAGGGCGGGTACACTGAAGCTTTCTTT. This gives the protein CASTTKGGYTEAFF. The chain combines TRBV5-6 with TRBJ1-1, with D hard to call. Germline lookup yields CDR1 SGHDT and CDR2 YYEEEE. Trimming left V 6 bases short and J 3 bases short, with 15 bases between. CDR3 length: 14 amino acids.

V is TRBV7-7 and J is TRBJ2-5, with 8 bases lining up with TRBD1. After removal of 4 bases from V and 3 bases from J, the junction contained 7 bases not matched to a gene. This CDR3 comprises 15 residues. Germline assignment: CDR1 SSHAT and CDR2 FNYEAQ (reference sequence). This CDR3 is CASSSTGTGKETQYF. The DNA for the CDR3 is TGTGCCAGCAGCTCCACCGGGACAGGAAAAGAGACCCAGTACTTC.

V usage is TRBV4-1 and J usage is TRBJ1-2; D possibly corresponds to TRBD1 (6 bases). Trimming stripped 0 bases from V and 0 bases from J, with 11 bases between. Germline loops: CDR1 MGHRA, CDR2 YSYEKL. This CDR3 region has 16 residues. The CDR3 sequence: CASSQDLDSANYGYTF. DNA for the CDR3: TGCGCCAGCAGCCAAGATTTGGACAGCGCTAACTATGGCTACACCTTC.